A selection of T cell receptor beta chains follows, all from one sample in a study of T cells in Graves' hyperthyroidism and ophthalmopathy. One entry per CDR3 protein results from TCRdb running MiXCR on the multiplex PCR reads. The profile covers about 400,000 distinct CDR3 sequences, with about 15% appearing a single time and around 13% taken by the ten largest. The sequencing sample was made of blood. Source of these receptors: a man in his late teens or twenties with Graves' ophthalmopathy. Both conserved end residues are part of each CDR3. Fields, in order: CDR3 DNA, CDR3 protein, J gene, clone size, CDR3 length, V gene, D gene. D genes are given only for firm matches. A row's size may be missing; if present it is once, few, many or a size class.

DNA: TGCGCCAGCAGAGACGTCGCCGGGGCCAACGTCCTGACTTTC; CDR3: CASRDVAGANVLTF; J: TRBJ2-6; size: .; length: 14; V: TRBV10-2; D: .
DNA: TGTGCCAGTAGTATCCACAGGGGTGGCACCGGGGAGCTGTTTTTT; CDR3: CASSIHRGGTGELFF; J: TRBJ2-2; size: many; length: 15; V: TRBV19; D: TRBD1
DNA: TGCGCCGCTGGGGGGGCTCAAGGGGACAATGAGCAGTTCTTC; CDR3: CAAGGAQGDNEQFF; J: TRBJ2-1; size: few; length: 14; V: TRBV10-1; D: .
DNA: TGTGCCAGCAGACGATACAGGTATAGCAATCAGCCCCAGCATTTT; CDR3: CASRRYRYSNQPQHF; J: TRBJ1-5; size: many; length: 15; V: TRBV28; D: .
DNA: TGTGCCAGCTCACCCGGGATAGCGGGGTTGACAGATACGCAGTATTTT; CDR3: CASSPGIAGLTDTQYF; J: TRBJ2-3; size: few; length: 16; V: TRBV18; D: TRBD2
DNA: TGTGCCAGCCGACAGGGGGGAGGAAACACCATATATTTT; CDR3: CASRQGGGNTIYF; J: TRBJ1-3; size: few; length: 13; V: TRBV27; D: TRBD1
DNA: TGTGCCAGCAGCTTAAGTGCTCTCTCCTACGAGCAGTACTTC; CDR3: CASSLSALSYEQYF; J: TRBJ2-7; size: few; length: 14; V: TRBV7-9; D: .
DNA: TGTGCCAGCAGTGAAGCAGGGTGGGACGAGCAGTACTTC; CDR3: CASSEAGWDEQYF; J: TRBJ2-7; size: many; length: 13; V: TRBV2; D: .
DNA: TGTGCCAGCACCAGACAGGGGACTGAAGCTTTCTTT; CDR3: CASTRQGTEAFF; J: TRBJ1-1; size: many; length: 12; V: TRBV2; D: TRBD1
DNA: TGTGCCAGCAGCCAAGATCCGGCTAGCGGGCTCACAGATACGCAGTATTTT; CDR3: CASSQDPASGLTDTQYF; J: TRBJ2-3; size: few; length: 17; V: TRBV4-2; D: TRBD2
DNA: TGTGCCAGCAGTTACATGACACGAAACAATCAGCCCCAGCATTTT; CDR3: CASSYMTRNNQPQHF; J: TRBJ1-5; size: many; length: 15; V: TRBV6-2/TRBV6-3; D: .
DNA: TGTGCCAGCGATACCTCAGGAGCGGGAGGGGGAGAGACCCAGTACTTC; CDR3: CASDTSGAGGGETQYF; J: TRBJ2-5; size: many; length: 16; V: TRBV28; D: TRBD2
DNA: TGCGCCAACCAAGGACAGGGAAAAAGTTACACCTTC; CDR3: CANQGQGKSYTF; J: TRBJ1-2; size: .; length: 12; V: TRBV10-2; D: TRBD1
DNA: TGTGCCAGCAGCTTAAGTGGGACTTACACCTACGAGCAGTACTTC; CDR3: CASSLSGTYTYEQYF; J: TRBJ2-7; size: many; length: 15; V: TRBV7-9; D: .
DNA: TGCAGTGCTAGCGGGTGGACAGCGAAAGAGACCCAGTACTTC; CDR3: CSASGWTAKETQYF; J: TRBJ2-5; size: .; length: 14; V: TRBV20-1; D: .
DNA: TGCGCCAGCAGCCAAGAGAGATTGGGGGTCTATGGCTACACCTTC; CDR3: CASSQERLGVYGYTF; J: TRBJ1-2; size: .; length: 15; V: TRBV4-1; D: .
DNA: TGTGCCAGCAGGGACACTAGGGACGAGCAGTACTTC; CDR3: CASRDTRDEQYF; J: TRBJ2-7; size: many; length: 12; V: TRBV7-9; D: .
DNA: TGTGCCAGCAGCTTCGCCCTGCCCGACAGGGACTACGAGCAGTACTTC; CDR3: CASSFALPDRDYEQYF; J: TRBJ2-7; size: many; length: 16; V: TRBV11-2; D: TRBD1
DNA: TGTGCCAGCAGCTTATCCGGGTCTTACTCCTACGAGCAGTACTTC; CDR3: CASSLSGSYSYEQYF; J: TRBJ2-7; size: many; length: 15; V: TRBV13; D: .
DNA: TGTGCCAGCAGCCGCACTGGACAGGGGCTCTCCTACGAGCAGTACTTC; CDR3: CASSRTGQGLSYEQYF; J: TRBJ2-7; size: .; length: 16; V: TRBV12-3/TRBV12-4; D: TRBD1
DNA: TGTGCCAGTAGTATCCTCGTTTTTGGGGGGGGTTACAATGAGCAGTTCTTC; CDR3: CASSILVFGGGYNEQFF; J: TRBJ2-1; size: many; length: 17; V: TRBV19; D: TRBD2
DNA: TGTGCCAGCAGCTTAGAGGGCGGGAGGGCCGTTAATGAGCAGTTCTTC; CDR3: CASSLEGGRAVNEQFF; J: TRBJ2-1; size: many; length: 16; V: TRBV7-8; D: TRBD2
DNA: TGTGCCAGCAGTCCGACAGAGTATGAAGCTTTCTTT; CDR3: CASSPTEYEAFF; J: TRBJ1-1; size: many; length: 12; V: TRBV28; D: .
DNA: TGTGCCAGCAGTAGTATAGCGGGGGGACCCTACGAGCAGTACTTC; CDR3: CASSSIAGGPYEQYF; J: TRBJ2-7; size: many; length: 15; V: TRBV28; D: TRBD2
DNA: TGTGCCAGCAGTTACCGCGCCAGCACTGAAGCTTTCTTT; CDR3: CASSYRASTEAFF; J: TRBJ1-1; size: .; length: 13; V: TRBV27; D: .
DNA: TGTGCCAGCAGCTTAACGGGGACAGTCACTGAAGCTTTCTTT; CDR3: CASSLTGTVTEAFF; J: TRBJ1-1; size: many; length: 14; V: TRBV7-3; D: TRBD1